This T cell receptor beta chain was captured by sequencing in a study of CD8 T cells in Susac syndrome. J gave up 5 bases and V 11 bases, and 14 bases lay outside the gene matches. Germline V gene sequence: CDR1 SNHLY, CDR2 FYNNEI. The CDR3 sequence is 16 residues long. Random hexamers were used to reverse transcribe an amount of about 0.45 to 1 ug RNA. TCRdb itself ran the immunoSEQ multiplex PCR reads through MiXCR, one entry per CDR3 protein. The repertoire holds 150,000 to 200,000 distinct CDR3 sequences, with around 93% as singletons. This TCR derives from a human donor in good health. The chain uses TRBV2 and TRBJ2-3, with 12 bases that match TRBD1. The specimen sequenced was CD4+ T cells from PBMCs. CDR3 protein: CALPSGGTGGVDTQYF. CDR3 nucleotides: TGTGCCCTTCCTTCAGGTGGGACAGGGGGCGTAGATACGCAGTATTTT.